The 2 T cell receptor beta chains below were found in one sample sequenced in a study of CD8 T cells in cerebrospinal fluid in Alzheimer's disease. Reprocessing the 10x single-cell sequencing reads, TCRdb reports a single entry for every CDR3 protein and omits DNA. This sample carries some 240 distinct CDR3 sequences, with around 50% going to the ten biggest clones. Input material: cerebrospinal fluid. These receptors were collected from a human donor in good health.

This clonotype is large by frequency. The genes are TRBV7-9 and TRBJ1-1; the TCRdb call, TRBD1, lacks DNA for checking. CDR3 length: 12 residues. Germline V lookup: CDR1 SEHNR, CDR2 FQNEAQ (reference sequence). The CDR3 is CASGLAGSEAFF.

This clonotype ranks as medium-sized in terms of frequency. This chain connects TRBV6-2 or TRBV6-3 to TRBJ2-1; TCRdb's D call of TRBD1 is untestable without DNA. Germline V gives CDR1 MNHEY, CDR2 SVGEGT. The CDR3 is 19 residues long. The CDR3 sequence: CASSRLDRGKGRVDNEQFF.